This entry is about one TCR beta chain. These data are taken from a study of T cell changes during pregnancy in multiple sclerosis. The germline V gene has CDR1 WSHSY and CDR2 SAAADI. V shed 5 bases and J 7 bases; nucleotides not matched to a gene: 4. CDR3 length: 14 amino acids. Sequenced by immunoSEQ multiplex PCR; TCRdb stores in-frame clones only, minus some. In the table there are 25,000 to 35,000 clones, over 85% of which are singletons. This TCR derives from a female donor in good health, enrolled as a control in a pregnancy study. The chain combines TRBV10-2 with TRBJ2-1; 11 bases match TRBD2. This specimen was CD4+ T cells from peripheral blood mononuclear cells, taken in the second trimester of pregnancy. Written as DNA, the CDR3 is TGCGCCAGCAGTCCTAGCGGGAGGCCGAATGAGCAGTTCTTC. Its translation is CASSPSGRPNEQFF.